Below, 22 T cell receptor beta chains from the same sample are listed, as sequenced in a study of cytomegalovirus exposure and HLA in healthy donors. PCR employed 60 Vbeta and 13 Jbeta primers. Sequenced by immunoSEQ multiplex PCR; TCRdb stores in-frame clones only, minus some. Its table records about 74,000 clones. Sequenced material: PBMCs. The receptors were gathered from a female donor in good health and CMV-seropositive.

The chain links TRBV7-9 to TRBJ1-1, with D uncertain. The ends were cut back, 4 bases at V and 1 base at J, with 7 bases in the middle. This CDR3 has 13 amino acids. CDR1 is SEHNR, CDR2 FQNEAQ, per germline (reference sequence). CDR3 bases: TGTGCCAGCAGCTACGGGGAGAACACTGAAGCTTTCTTT. This codes for CASSYGENTEAFF.

The genes are TRBV10-1 and TRBJ2-5; TRBD1 matches at 9 bases. Germline CDR1 and CDR2: WNHNN and SYGVQD (reference sequence). The length of the CDR3 is 16 residues. Trimming took 3 bases from V and 2 from J; bases not matched to a gene: 7. The CDR3 reads CASSETGQGRQETQYF. The CDR3 region has the DNA TGCGCCAGCAGTGAAACGGGACAGGGACGACAAGAGACCCAGTACTTC.

J is TRBJ2-3 and V is TRBV14; 11 positions match TRBD2. The germline V gene encodes CDR1 SGHDN and CDR2 FVKESK. CDR3 length: 17 amino acids. J was trimmed by 2 bases and V by 1 base; bases with no gene match: 5. In DNA form, the CDR3 reads TGTGCCAGCAGCCAAGGTCGACTAGCGGGGACCACAGATACGCAGTATTTT. Translating it yields CASSQGRLAGTTDTQYF.

The chain combines TRBV7-2 with TRBJ1-1; TRBD1 matches 7 bases. The ends lost 4 bases at V and 6 bases at J; junction bases unmatched: 8. CDR3 length equals 14 residues. The germline V gene encodes CDR1 SGHTA and CDR2 FQGNSA. CDR3 residues: CASSSRGRGAEAFF. CDR3 in DNA: TGTGCCAGCAGCTCGAGGGGGCGAGGTGCTGAAGCTTTCTTT.

The V gene is TRBV7-9, the J gene TRBJ2-1; 9 bases are shared with TRBD2. Losses at the gene ends were 1 base for V and 4 bases for J; bases not matched to a gene: 8. This CDR3 spans 17 amino acids. Germline V gene lookup returns CDR1 SEHNR and CDR2 FQNEAQ (reference sequence). The DNA of the CDR3 is TGTGCCAGCAGCTTAGGATTAGCGGGAGTGGGTTACAATGAGCAGTTCTTC. Translation: CASSLGLAGVGYNEQFF.

V gene TRBV16 combines with J gene TRBJ1-5; TRBD1 matches 9 bases. Germline V gene sequence: CDR1 KGHSY, CDR2 FQNENV. The CDR3 has 15 amino acids. The J segment lost 4 bases and the V segment lost 2 bases, leaving 3 bases of the junction unmatched. The CDR3 DNA reads as TGTGCCAGCAGCCAAGGGGACAGGGTGAATCAGCCCCAGCATTTT. It codes for CASSQGDRVNQPQHF. Drawing the rest from reference TRBV16 and TRBJ1-5, the complete variable domain is GEEVAQTPKHLVRGEGQKAKLYCAPIKGHSYVFWYQQVLKNEFKFLISFQNENVFDETGMPKERFSAKCLPNSPCSLEIQATKLEDSAVYFCASSQGDRVNQPQHFGDGTRLSIL.

The V gene is TRBV7-2, the J gene TRBJ1-2, with 9 bases matching TRBD1. Germline V gene data show CDR1 as SGHTA and CDR2 as FQGNSA. The V gene end was trimmed by 5 bases and the J gene end by 8 bases; junction bases not matched to a gene: 6. The CDR3 is 13 residues long. CDR3 region: CASSRDRGSGYTF. The CDR3, as DNA: TGTGCCAGCAGCCGCGACAGGGGGAGCGGCTACACCTTC.

V gene TRBV4-1 combines with J gene TRBJ2-7; no clear D. V gave up 3 bases and J gave up 0 bases, with 12 bases separating them. CDR3 length: 15 amino acids. Looked up from germline, CDR1 is MGHRA and CDR2 is YSYEKL. This CDR3 is CASSHLGLSSYEQYF. The CDR3 DNA reads TGCGCCAGCAGCCATCTGGGCCTGAGCTCCTACGAGCAGTACTTC.

The rearrangement joins TRBV29-1 to TRBJ2-1; TRBD1 matches 9 bases. Germline V lookup: CDR1 SQVTM, CDR2 ANQGSEA. The V and J ends lost 1 base and 5 bases, in that order; junction bases with no gene match: 6. The CDR3 length is 15 residues. CDR3 nucleotide sequence: TGCAGCGTTGAAGCCCGACAGGGGGGAAACAATGAGCAGTTCTTC. Its protein product is CSVEARQGGNNEQFF.

V and J are TRBV7-2 and TRBJ2-3; no clear D. V lost 3 bases to trimming and J lost 6 bases, with 4 bases between them. The germline V gene has CDR1 SGHTA and CDR2 FQGNSA. The CDR3 is 11 residues long. The CDR3 spells CASSFGDTQYF. For the CDR3, the DNA is TGTGCCAGCAGCTTCGGGGATACGCAGTATTTT.

V gene TRBV5-1 combines with J gene TRBJ2-5, with 8 positions matching TRBD2. V gave up 0 bases and J gave up 0 bases; unmatched junction bases: 4. Germline V gives CDR1 SGHRS, CDR2 YFSETQ. The CDR3 is 16 residues long. The DNA of the CDR3 is TGCGCCAGCAGCTTGGGACTAGCGCCGAACCAAGAGACCCAGTACTTC. It translates to CASSLGLAPNQETQYF.

V is TRBV5-1 and J is TRBJ2-7; D may be TRBD1 (6 bases). There are 18 residues in the CDR3. Per germline, CDR1 SGHRS and CDR2 YFSETQ. Between the trimmed V and J ends, which lost 0 bases and 7 bases, there was a span of 26 bases. The CDR3 protein is CASSLAPGVGAGSGEQYF. As DNA, the CDR3 is TGCGCCAGCAGCTTGGCTCCAGGGGTTGGCGCTGGGTCAGGGGAGCAGTACTTC.

The chain is built from TRBV5-4 and TRBJ1-2; D remains ambiguous. This CDR3 region has 13 residues. V was trimmed by 0 bases and J by 4 bases, leaving 7 bases between them. Germline V CDR1 and CDR2: SGHNT, YYREEE (reference sequence). CDR3: CASSLGQTYGYTF. Here the CDR3 DNA reads TGTGCCAGCAGCTTGGGACAAACCTATGGCTACACCTTC.

The chain has TRBV6-1 and TRBJ2-7, with D perhaps TRBD1 (6 bases). Per germline, CDR1 MNHNS and CDR2 SASEGT. This CDR3 has 11 amino acids. Trimming removed 5 bases from V and 13 bases from J, with 15 bases in between. CDR3 region: CASSSGTGHYF. The CDR3 DNA is TGTGCCAGCAGTTCAGGGACGGGACACTACTTC.

This rearrangement joins TRBV10-3 to TRBJ2-6, with 7 bases lining up with TRBD2. V was pared by 0 bases and J by 0 bases, with 5 bases of the junction left unmatched. The CDR3 contains 18 residues. The V gene's germline CDR1 is ENHRY and CDR2 SYGVKD. In DNA, the CDR3 is TGTGCCATCAGTGAGTCGGGCGGGAGCCACTCTGGGGCCAACGTCCTGACTTTC. Its translation: CAISESGGSHSGANVLTF.

The chain couples TRBV5-6 to TRBJ1-1, with D perhaps TRBD1 (5 bases). The germline CDR1 and CDR2 sequences are SGHDT and YYEEEE. The CDR3 has 13 residues. Trimming stripped 4 bases from V and 4 bases from J, with 11 bases between. The CDR3 DNA reads as TGTGCCAGCAGCCTGGCAGGGCCCACTGAAGCTTTCTTT. It yields the protein CASSLAGPTEAFF.

The chain couples TRBV7-9 to TRBJ2-3; 10 nucleotides match TRBD2. Germline V gene sequence: CDR1 SEHNR, CDR2 FQNEAQ (reference sequence). There are 13 residues in the CDR3. The trim removed 4 bases at V and 7 bases at J, leaving 2 bases unmatched. Written as DNA, the CDR3 is TGTGCCAGCAGCTGTAGCGGGAGGTATACGCAGTATTTT. Amino acids: CASSCSGRYTQYF.

The chain uses TRBV6-1 and TRBJ1-2; D remains ambiguous. V lost 8 bases, J lost 1 base, and 17 bases lay in between. CDR3 length: 15 residues. Germline CDR1 is MNHNS and CDR2 is SASEGT. For the CDR3, the DNA is TGTGCCAGCTCCCCTGGCAGATACCTTAACTATGGCTACACCTTC. Translation gives CASSPGRYLNYGYTF.

This CDR3 is CASSLSGAGELFF. As DNA, the CDR3 is TGTGCCAGCAGCTTGTCAGGGGCCGGGGAGCTGTTTTTT. The chain combines TRBV7-9 with TRBJ2-2; tentative D call: TRBD1 (6 bases). The CDR3 extends over 13 amino acids. Trimming removed 3 bases at V and 6 bases at J, with 8 bases between. From germline, CDR1 is SEHNR and CDR2 FQNEAQ (reference sequence).

The V call is TRBV7-9, the J call TRBJ2-6; TRBD1 matches 12 bases. Per germline, CDR1 SEHNR and CDR2 FQNEAQ (reference sequence). J gave up 1 base and V 5 bases, and 6 bases lay outside the gene matches. The CDR3 runs to 18 residues. The CDR3 DNA is TGTGCCAGCAGCCCCGGGACAGGGGGCGGTTCTGGGGCCAACGTCCTGACTTTC. Its protein is CASSPGTGGGSGANVLTF.

J is TRBJ2-2 and V is TRBV5-4; D gene unclear. The CDR3 spans 14 residues. With 2 bases removed from V and 6 bases from J, the gap between germline ends came to 11 bases. CDR1 is SGHNT and CDR2 is YYREEE in the germline V gene (reference sequence). The CDR3 nucleotides read TGTGCCAGCAGCTTTAGTAGTTTAGCCGGGGAGCTGTTTTTT. Its translation: CASSFSSLAGELFF.

CDR3 protein: CASSPSRGLEQFF. In DNA, the CDR3 is TGTGCCAGCAGCCCTTCTAGGGGCTTGGAGCAGTTCTTC. The chain links TRBV9 to TRBJ2-1; a possible D gene is TRBD1 (5 bases). The CDR3 length is 13 residues. Germline V gene data show CDR1 as SGDLS and CDR2 as YYNGEE. Deletions cut 4 bases from V and 10 bases from J, with 15 bases between. The full variable domain, in which reference TRBV9 and TRBJ2-1 provide the parts outside the CDR3, is DSGVTQTPKHLITATGQRVTLRCSPRSGDLSVYWYQQSLDQGLQFLIQYYNGEERAKGNILERFSAQQFPDLHSELNLSSLELGDSALYFCASSPSRGLEQFFGPGTRLTVL.